This passage covers 20 T cell receptor beta chains from one sample sequenced in a study of T cell responses to AZD1222 COVID-19 vaccine. Only in-frame clones appear in the TCRdb table, and some are missing; sequencing was by immunoSEQ multiplex PCR. Among about 120,000 clones, over 75% were seen once, and the ten largest hold approximately 6.2%. This specimen was peripheral blood, taken on day 0 of AZD1222 vaccination. The source is an adult in good health.

The chain joins TRBV29-1 to TRBJ1-2; D is undetermined. The CDR3 has 9 residues. V was cut by 3 bases and J by 9 bases, with 5 bases left in between. Per the germline V gene, CDR1 is SQVTM and CDR2 is ANQGSEA. CDR3 region: CSVDNSYTF. The CDR3 nucleotides read TGCAGCGTTGATAACAGCTACACCTTC.

This chain joins TRBV4-1 and TRBJ1-1, with TRBD1 matching 9 bases. This CDR3 region has 15 residues. Trimming cost V 3 bases and J 5 bases; bases outside gene matches: 7. CDR1 is MGHRA, CDR2 YSYEKL, per germline. The DNA of the CDR3 is TGCGCCAGCAGCCAGGGACAGGGAGGGTGGACTGAAGCTTTCTTT. This sequence encodes CASSQGQGGWTEAFF.

The chain has TRBV7-8 and TRBJ2-7; 8 positions agree with TRBD2. CDR3 size: 16 residues. J gave up 7 bases and V 5 bases, and 16 bases lay outside the gene matches. The V gene's germline CDR1 is SGHVS and CDR2 FQNEAQ. CDR3 loop: CASSPPIPGGAAEQYF. For the CDR3, the DNA is TGTGCCAGCAGCCCCCCGATTCCCGGGGGGGCCGCTGAGCAGTACTTC.

V gene TRBV21-1 combines with J gene TRBJ1-5. TRBV21-1 is assigned pseudogene status. This CDR3 has 17 residues. The CDR3 nucleotides read TGTGCCAGCAGCCCCTTCACCAAGAGAGACTGTGATCAGCCCCAGCATTTT. Encoded protein: CASSPFTKRDCDQPQHF.

V and J are TRBV7-6 and TRBJ2-7; D may be TRBD2 (5 bases). V lost 5 bases and J 6 bases, leaving 20 bases between the germline ends. This CDR3 spans 15 amino acids. Germline CDR1 reads SGHVS; CDR2 reads FNYEAQ. CDR3 in DNA: TGTGCCAGCAGCGATGCTTCGAACAGTCGGGGCGAGCAGTACTTC. This sequence encodes CASSDASNSRGEQYF.

The V call is TRBV10-3, the J call TRBJ2-3; no firm D call. This CDR3 spans 13 amino acids. Germline lookup yields CDR1 ENHRY and CDR2 SYGVKD. Trimming removed 0 bases at V and 2 bases at J, with 3 bases between. CDR3 amino acids: CAISESDTDTQYF. The CDR3 DNA follows: TGTGCCATCAGTGAGTCGGACACAGATACGCAGTATTTT.

The genes are TRBV19 and TRBJ2-2; D possibly corresponds to TRBD2 (6 bases). The CDR3 totals 16 residues. V gave up 6 bases and J gave up 0 bases, with 14 bases separating them. Germline V gene data show CDR1 as LNHDA and CDR2 as SQIVND (reference sequence). The CDR3, as DNA: TGTGCCAGTAGCCCTAACGGAGGGACGAACACCGGGGAGCTGTTTTTT. Residues: CASSPNGGTNTGELFF.

The rearrangement links TRBV6-1 to TRBJ2-2; D is unresolved. The V end lost 3 bases, the J end lost 7 bases, and 12 bases lay between the germline ends. The germline CDR1 and CDR2 sequences are MNHNS and SASEGT. The CDR3 spans 14 residues. CDR3 in amino acids: CASSDPPPFGELFF. The CDR3 nucleotides read TGTGCCAGCAGTGATCCCCCCCCGTTCGGGGAGCTGTTTTTT.

The rearrangement uses TRBV24-1 and TRBJ1-2; D is possibly TRBD1 (6 bases). Germline V gene data show CDR1 as KGHDR and CDR2 as SFDVKD. The CDR3 has 14 residues. V was clipped by 5 bases and J by 5 bases, with 14 bases between them. The CDR3 region has the DNA TGTGCCACCAGTGCCGCGGGGGGCCATTATGGCTACACCTTC. It is translated as CATSAAGGHYGYTF.

V is TRBV15 and J is TRBJ2-3; D gene ambiguous. There are 13 residues in the CDR3. V shed 0 bases and J shed 6 bases, with 7 bases lying between them. Germline CDR1 reads LNHNV; CDR2 reads YYDKDF (reference sequence). This CDR3 reads CATSRDLRDTQYF. DNA for the CDR3: TGTGCCACCAGCAGAGATCTCAGGGATACGCAGTATTTT. Complete variable domain (other parts from reference TRBV15 and TRBJ2-3): DAMVIQNPRYQVTQFGKPVTLSCSQTLNHNVMYWYQQKSSQAPKLLFHYYDKDFNNEADTPDNFQSRRPNTSFCFLDIRSPGLGDTAMYLCATSRDLRDTQYFGPGTRLTVL.

The chain recombines TRBV27 with TRBJ2-7, with D perhaps matching TRBD1 (5 bases). Trimming stripped 8 bases from V and 6 bases from J, with 17 bases between. Looked up from germline, CDR1 is MNHEY and CDR2 is SMNVEV (reference sequence). The CDR3 totals 13 residues. This CDR3 is CASGVQGRGEQYF. CDR3 sequence (DNA): TGTGCCAGCGGGGTGCAGGGTCGTGGCGAGCAGTACTTC.

The chain couples TRBV28 to TRBJ1-5, with 7 bases fitting TRBD1. The CDR3 extends over 14 amino acids. Germline CDR1 MDHEN, CDR2 SYDVKM. The V segment lost 7 bases and the J segment 4 bases; nucleotides outside the gene matches: 7. CDR3 sequence reads: CASIPDRENQPQHF. In DNA, the CDR3 is TGTGCCAGCATCCCAGACAGGGAAAATCAGCCCCAGCATTTT.

The chain links TRBV9 to TRBJ2-3, with 9 positions matching TRBD1. The CDR3 is made up of 15 amino acids. J gave up 3 bases and V 3 bases, and 5 bases lay outside the gene matches. Germline CDR1 and CDR2: SGDLS and YYNGEE. This chain's CDR3 is CASSAPGQGTDTQYF. In DNA form, the CDR3 reads TGTGCCAGCAGCGCTCCGGGACAGGGAACAGATACGCAGTATTTT.

The V gene is TRBV19, the J gene TRBJ2-3; either TRBD1 or TRBD2 may supply D (6 bases each). This CDR3 comprises 17 residues. Deletions cut 5 bases from V and 2 bases from J, with 20 bases between. Germline V gene lookup returns CDR1 LNHDA and CDR2 SQIVND (reference sequence). The CDR3 bases are TGTGCCAGTAGTGGGACCCCCCGGGGGCCAGCCACAGATACGCAGTATTTT. Encoded protein: CASSGTPRGPATDTQYF.

The chain combines TRBV7-2 with TRBJ2-7; the match to TRBD2 covers 13 bases. Unmatched junction bases numbered 7, after V lost 5 bases and J lost 3 bases. CDR3 length: 16 amino acids. Germline-derived CDR1 and CDR2 are SGHTA and FQGNSA. The CDR3 region is CASSAQTSGGIYEQYF. The CDR3 bases are TGTGCCAGCAGCGCCCAGACTAGCGGGGGGATCTACGAGCAGTACTTC. Together with reference TRBV7-2 and TRBJ2-7, the CDR3 gives the full variable domain: GAGVSQSPSNKVTEKGKDVELRCDPISGHTALYWYRQSLGQGLEFLIYFQGNSAPDKSGLPSDRFSAERTGGSVSTLTIQRTQQEDSAVYLCASSAQTSGGIYEQYFGPGTRLTVT.

CDR3 sequence: CASSLGPDSGNTIYF. The CDR3 DNA sequence: TGTGCCAGCAGCTTAGGGCCCGACTCTGGAAACACCATATATTTT. This chain joins TRBV7-9 and TRBJ1-3; D not certain. Per the germline V gene, CDR1 is SEHNR and CDR2 is FQNEAQ (reference sequence). Trimming removed 1 base from V and 0 bases from J, with 7 bases in between. This CDR3 spans 15 amino acids.

V gene TRBV3-1 (or the pseudogene TRBV3-2) combines with J gene TRBJ2-3, with D tentatively TRBD1 (5 bases). The CDR3 sequence is 15 residues long. Germline V gene data show CDR1 as LGHDT and CDR2 as YNNKEL (reference sequence). Trimming took off 3 bases at V and 0 bases at J, with 10 bases between the two ends. The CDR3 nucleotides read TGTGCCAGCAGCCAGTTGGGGCATAGCACAGATACGCAGTATTTT. This codes for CASSQLGHSTDTQYF.

This chain uses TRBV24-1 with TRBJ2-1; tentatively, D is TRBD2 (5 bases). Trimming removed 9 bases from V and 5 bases from J, with 13 bases in between. Germline V lookup: CDR1 KGHDR, CDR2 SFDVKD. This CDR3 spans 13 amino acids. CDR3 nucleotide sequence: TGTGCCACCGGAGGACCGATTAACAATGAGCAGTTCTTC. Its translation is CATGGPINNEQFF.

The CDR3 is CASSSRTGKGELFF. DNA for the CDR3: TGTGCCAGCAGTTCCCGGACAGGGAAGGGGGAGCTGTTTTTT. V gene TRBV27 combines with J gene TRBJ2-2; 8 bases match TRBD1. CDR1 and CDR2 (germline): MNHEY, SMNVEV (reference sequence). The CDR3 totals 14 residues. J was trimmed by 8 bases and V by 4 bases; bases with no gene match: 6.

This chain joins TRBV12-3 or TRBV12-4 and TRBJ2-3; D gene ambiguous. V lost 3 bases, J lost 2 bases, and 6 bases lay in between. This CDR3 has 13 residues. In DNA form, the CDR3 reads TGTGCCAGCAGTTTGACTTTCACAGATACGCAGTATTTT. It translates to CASSLTFTDTQYF.